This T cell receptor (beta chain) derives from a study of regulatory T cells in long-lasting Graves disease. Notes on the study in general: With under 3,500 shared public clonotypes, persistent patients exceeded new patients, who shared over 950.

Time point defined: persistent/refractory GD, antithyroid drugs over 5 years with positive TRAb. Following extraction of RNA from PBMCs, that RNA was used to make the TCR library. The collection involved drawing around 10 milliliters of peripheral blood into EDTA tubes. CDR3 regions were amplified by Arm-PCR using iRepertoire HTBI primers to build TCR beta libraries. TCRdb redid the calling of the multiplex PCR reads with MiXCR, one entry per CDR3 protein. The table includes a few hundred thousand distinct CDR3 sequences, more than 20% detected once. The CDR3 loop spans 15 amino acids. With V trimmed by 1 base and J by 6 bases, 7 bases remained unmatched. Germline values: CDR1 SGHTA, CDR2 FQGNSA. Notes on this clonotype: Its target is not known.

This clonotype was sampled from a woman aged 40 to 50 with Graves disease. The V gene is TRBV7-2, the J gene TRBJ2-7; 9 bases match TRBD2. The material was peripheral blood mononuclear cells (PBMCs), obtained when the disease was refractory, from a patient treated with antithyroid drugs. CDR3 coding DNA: TGTGCCAGCAGCTTAGAGGCGGGAGGGCCTGCCGAGCAGTACTTC. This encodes CASSLEAGGPAEQYF.